The entry below gives a single T cell receptor beta chain sequence along with its context. This clonotype has just one count. Its antigen remains undetermined. Base quality data are lacking; no much larger clone is found one base away. A single read is weak support. This record comes from a study of T-cell memory formation after mild COVID-19 (dated by TCRdb to the early 2020s). Regarding the study in general: TCR sequence clusters from the two donors were found to be largely donor specific. Longitudinal TCRalpha and TCRbeta repertoire sequencing tracked T-cell clones expanding and contracting after mild COVID-19 in two donors. Two young, previously healthy adult volunteers made up the cohort, one male and one female.

The paper as a whole reports these results and caveats: From day 15 to 85, contracting clones showed balanced CD4/CD8 phenotypes, whereas a second wave of clones that expanded from day 15 to 37 leaned towards CD4+. The study included only a couple of mild cases, and larger cohorts that include severe cases with pre-infection samples were judged to be necessary. SARS-CoV-2 specificity of the second-wave clones peaking on day 37 was not confirmed. Some responding clones were detected in pre-infection memory, suggesting pre-existing cross-reactive memory T cells joined the SARS-CoV-2 response. Contracting CD4+ clones were found mainly in CM and EM memory subsets, while CD8+ clones were enriched in EMRA.

Sequencing instrument: Illumina NovaSeq 6000. TCRalpha and TCRbeta cDNA libraries were constructed by 5'RACE with constant-segment primers, with sample barcodes and unique molecular identifiers being introduced. RNA was extracted from every sample with Trizol reagent. Amplification of the libraries took two PCR steps, and the second step added a second sample barcode plus Illumina TruSeq adapters. Sequencing of libraries was performed on an Illumina NovaSeq with 2 x 150 bp paired-end reads. The original pipeline was this. Reads were demultiplexed and collapsed into UMI-guided consensus sequences with migec v1.2.7. Using mixcr v2.1.11, the UMI consensuses were aligned to TRA and TRB V and J templates and assembled into clonotypes. Expanded or contracted clonotypes were those called significant by both edgeR and NoisET, with noise models trained on biological replicates. For edgeR calls, a false discovery rate-adjusted p below 0.01 and a log2 fold-change threshold of 1 were applied. PCA with hierarchical clustering of max-normalized trajectories of the 1000 most abundant clonotypes was used as exploratory dynamics analysis. Separately sequenced CD4+ and CD8+ repertoires were used to assign a CD4 or CD8 phenotype to each responding clone. TCRdb redid the processing of the public reads, applying fastp at Q25 and MiXCR, and retained in-frame beta chains. Each CDR3 protein appears once, grouped with its most common genes and DNA. The V and J calls and clone size come from TCRdb's table, not from the authors' own analysis. The sample table contains under 300,000 distinct CDR3 sequences; only one count was recorded for 7.5% to 9.5% of them. Of the sample, around a fifth is held by the ten largest clones.

Ficoll-Paque density gradient centrifugation was the method used to isolate PBMCs. V trim: 0 bases; J trim: 6 bases; unmatched bases: 2. Counted from cysteine to phenylalanine, this CDR3 has 14 amino acids. Kept here is only the CDR3 DNA, which spans 42 bases and is read in frame from base 1. The germline V gene yields KGHSH for CDR1 and LQKENI for CDR2. The sequenced material came from PBMCs or a T cell subset sorted from them (not recorded which). The source is a man between 18 and 29 years old who had mild COVID-19 (a few samples of this study predate the infection). The sample titles of this study are shuffled in the database, so cell type and time point are left out; the donor was told from shared clones. The chain uses TRBV18 and TRBJ2-4, with 7 middle bases fitting TRBD1. The CDR3 region: CASSPPNRGNIQYF. The bases are TGTGCCAGCTCACCACCGAACAGGGGAAACATTCAGTACTTC.